These 9 T cell receptor beta chains were sequenced from one sample in a study of T cell responses to AZD1222 COVID-19 vaccine. Profiled with immunoSEQ multiplex PCR; TCRdb holds only in-frame clones, not every one. The data contain roughly 140,000 clones, 70% to 90% of them singletons. Here the sequenced sample was peripheral blood, taken after recovery from COVID-19. These receptors originate from an adult who had recovered from COVID-19.

The chain carries TRBV2 and TRBJ2-3, with 9 positions matching TRBD2. The CDR3 covers 16 residues. Germline CDR1 is SNHLY and CDR2 is FYNNEI. V trimming: 4 bases; J trimming: 4 bases; junction bases outside the gene matches: 9. In nucleotides, the CDR3 is TGTGCCAGCAGTGCCTCTGGCGGGAGGGCCGCAGATACGCAGTATTTT. Translating gives CASSASGGRAADTQYF.

The J gene is TRBJ1-1, the V gene TRBV12-5; D may be TRBD1 (5 bases). Germline CDR1 reads LGHNT; CDR2 reads FRNRAP. Trimming shortened V by 4 bases and J by 10 bases, and 13 bases separated the two germline ends. The CDR3 is 12 residues long. CDR3 nucleotide sequence: TGTGCTAGTGGTTCAGACAGCGGGGGAGCTTTCTTT. Translated: CASGSDSGGAFF.

V gene TRBV2 combines with J gene TRBJ1-5; D is perhaps TRBD1 (6 bases). The V end lost 8 bases, the J end lost 2 bases, and 13 bases lay between the germline ends. This CDR3 is built from 14 residues. Germline V lookup: CDR1 SNHLY, CDR2 FYNNEI. CDR3 DNA sequence: TGTGCCAGCGAAGGAGGGGGTGGCAATCAGCCCCAGCATTTT. This gives the protein CASEGGGGNQPQHF.

This chain links TRBV9 with TRBJ2-6; no clear D gene. Germline CDR1 is SGDLS and CDR2 is YYNGEE. The ends were cut back, 4 bases at V and 0 bases at J, with 14 bases in the middle. The CDR3 has 17 residues. CDR3 coding DNA: TGTGCCAGCAGCTCACCGGCCGACATCTCTGGGGCCAACGTCCTGACTTTC. Its translation is CASSSPADISGANVLTF.

The chain couples TRBV29-1 to TRBJ2-7; unclear D gene. CDR3 length: 13 residues. Germline values: CDR1 SQVTM, CDR2 ANQGSEA. V shed 2 bases and J shed 2 bases, with 10 bases lying between them. This CDR3 reads CSVELGTPYEQYF. The CDR3 DNA follows: TGCAGCGTTGAACTGGGCACCCCCTACGAGCAGTACTTC.

This chain uses TRBV7-3 with TRBJ2-5; 8 bases match TRBD2. From germline, CDR1 is SGHTA and CDR2 FQGTGA. The V and J ends lost 4 bases and 4 bases, in that order; junction bases with no gene match: 11. The CDR3 has 16 amino acids. CDR3 sequence reads: CASSSGAASGGETQYF. The CDR3 DNA sequence: TGTGCCAGCAGCTCTGGAGCTGCGAGCGGGGGAGAGACCCAGTACTTC.

There are a few counts of this clone. This sample also contains other DNA sequences that code for the same CDR3. The gene calls are TRBV7-9 and TRBJ2-1, with 9 nucleotides matching TRBD2. CDR3 length: 16 residues. Per the germline V gene, CDR1 is SEHNR and CDR2 is FQNEAQ (reference sequence). V lost 0 bases, J lost 3 bases, and 3 bases stayed unmatched. Written as DNA, the CDR3 is TGTGCCAGCAGCTTAGCCCTAGCGGGGAGCTACAATGAGCAGTTCTTC. Amino acid sequence: CASSLALAGSYNEQFF. Full variable domain (rest looked up from reference TRBV7-9 and TRBJ2-1): DTGVSQNPRHKITKRGQNVTFRCDPISEHNRLYWYRQTLGQGPEFLTYFQNEAQLEKSRLLSDRFSAERPKGSFSTLEIQRTEQGDSAMYLCASSLALAGSYNEQFFGPGTRLTVL.

This chain uses TRBV2 with TRBJ2-7; a possible D gene is TRBD1 (6 bases). There are 15 residues in the CDR3. Looked up from germline, CDR1 is SNHLY and CDR2 is FYNNEI. Trimming cost V 6 bases and J 0 bases, with 15 bases left between them. The CDR3 loop reads CASRLLQGSSYEQYF. CDR3 in DNA: TGTGCCAGCAGGTTACTACAGGGTAGCTCCTACGAGCAGTACTTC.

This clone was detected once. This chain uses TRBV4-1 with TRBJ1-5; a possible D gene is TRBD1 (5 bases). The CDR3 loop spans 15 amino acids. Germline values: CDR1 MGHRA, CDR2 YSYEKL. Deletions cut 3 bases from V and 7 bases from J, with 16 bases between. CDR3 in amino acids: CASSHDSSAGQPQHF. In nucleotides, the CDR3 is TGCGCCAGCAGCCACGACAGTTCGGCAGGACAGCCCCAGCATTTT.